These 28 T cell receptor beta chains came from one sample sequenced in a study of cytomegalovirus exposure and HLA in healthy donors. It was with 60 Vbeta and 13 Jbeta primers that the PCR ran. TCRdb's table, derived via immunoSEQ multiplex PCR, lists solely in-frame clones and lacks some. The sample has approximately 150,000 clones; around 80% are singletons. The sequenced material came from PBMCs. The receptors come from a young man in good health and CMV-seropositive.

The rearrangement joins TRBV5-1 to TRBJ2-7; D gene ambiguous. CDR3 length: 15 amino acids. Trimming stripped 4 bases from V and 8 bases from J, with 22 bases between. Germline V gene lookup returns CDR1 SGHRS and CDR2 YFSETQ. For the CDR3, the DNA is TGCGCCAGCAGCCCCGACTGGAGTGGAGATGGCCAGCAGTACTTC. Encoded protein: CASSPDWSGDGQQYF.

The J gene is TRBJ2-5, the V gene TRBV10-3; no clear D gene. Germline lookup yields CDR1 ENHRY and CDR2 SYGVKD. V dropped 0 bases and J dropped 5 bases, with 10 bases sitting between them. The CDR3 extends over 14 amino acids. CDR3 in DNA: TGTGCCATCAGTGAGTCGGCAGGTGTGGAGACCCAGTACTTC. Its protein is CAISESAGVETQYF.

This clone has only one observation. The chain employs TRBV6-1 and TRBJ1-2, with D uncertain. Trimming took 2 bases from V and 4 from J, leaving 11 bases between them. The CDR3 is 14 amino acids. Germline CDR1 reads MNHNS; CDR2 reads SASEGT. In nucleotides, the CDR3 is TGTGCCAGCAGTGAATGGGCCAGAGCCTATGGCTACACCTTC. This encodes CASSEWARAYGYTF.

This chain joins TRBV7-3 and TRBJ2-3; 9 bases are shared with TRBD2. The V gene's germline CDR1 is SGHTA and CDR2 FQGTGA. The CDR3 totals 18 residues. The ends lost 4 bases at V and 1 base at J; junction bases unmatched: 12. This CDR3 is CASSSGLATLVGTDTQYF. In DNA, the CDR3 is TGTGCCAGCAGCTCCGGACTAGCGACCTTGGTTGGCACAGATACGCAGTATTTT.

The chain links TRBV6-1 to TRBJ2-7, with a tentative D call TRBD2 (5 bases). The CDR3 is 14 residues long. V was shortened by 0 bases and J by 3 bases, with 9 bases between the two germline ends. CDR1 is MNHNS, CDR2 SASEGT, per germline. The CDR3 loop is CASSEAGNRYEQYF. CDR3 coding DNA: TGTGCCAGCAGTGAAGCCGGGAACCGCTACGAGCAGTACTTC.

The chain employs TRBV7-2 and TRBJ1-1, with D possibly being TRBD1 (5 bases). Deletions cut 0 bases from V and 7 bases from J, with 12 bases between. CDR1 SGHTA and CDR2 FQGNSA come from the germline V gene. The CDR3 extends over 14 amino acids. CDR3 residues: CASSLAPGFSEAFF. The CDR3 coding sequence is TGTGCCAGCAGCTTAGCCCCAGGGTTCAGTGAAGCTTTCTTT.

The genes are TRBV9 and TRBJ1-3; TRBD1 agrees at 7 bases. There are 15 residues in the CDR3. CDR1 is SGDLS, CDR2 YYNGEE, per germline. Losses at the gene ends were 6 bases for V and 3 bases for J; bases not matched to a gene: 9. CDR3 amino acids: CASTPARQGGNTIYF. In DNA form, the CDR3 reads TGTGCCAGCACCCCCGCTCGACAGGGTGGAAACACCATATATTTT.

Turning to this clone: Germline is not matched at one junction end, which may reflect a read error. This sequence joins TRBV7-9 and TRBJ2-2, with TRBD2 matching over 8 bases. Germline CDR1 reads SEHNR; CDR2 reads FQNEAQ (reference sequence). This CDR3 is 18 amino acids long. CDR3 DNA sequence: TGTGCCAGCAGCTTTGATCGGACGGGGGGGGCGGACACCGGGGAGCCGTTTTTT. This encodes CASSFDRTGGADTGEPFF.

V usage is TRBV14 and J usage is TRBJ2-2, with TRBD1 matching 9 bases. The length of the CDR3 is 17 residues. Trimming cost V 4 bases and J 5 bases; bases outside gene matches: 11. Per the germline V gene, CDR1 is SGHDN and CDR2 is FVKESK. CDR3 nucleotides: TGTGCCAGCAGCCGGCGGACAGGGGATGTCTCGACCGGGGAGCTGTTTTTT. Translation gives CASSRRTGDVSTGELFF. The complete variable domain, with remaining parts taken from reference TRBV14 and TRBJ2-2, reads EAGVTQFPSHSVIEKGQTVTLRCDPISGHDNLYWYRRVMGKEIKFLLHFVKESKQDESGMPNNRFLAERTGGTYSTLKVQPAELEDSGVYFCASSRRTGDVSTGELFFGEGSRLTVL.

The J gene is TRBJ2-4, the V gene TRBV4-2; D perhaps matches TRBD1 (5 bases). Looked up from germline, CDR1 is LGHNA and CDR2 is YNFKEQ. Between the trimmed V and J ends, which lost 0 bases and 8 bases, there was a span of 14 bases. This CDR3 spans 15 amino acids. The CDR3 region has the DNA TGTGCCAGCAGCCAAGATGGGCAGGGTTGGGACATTCAGTACTTC. Translating it yields CASSQDGQGWDIQYF.

The chain has TRBV2 and TRBJ2-1; the match to TRBD2 covers 7 bases. In germline, CDR1 is SNHLY, CDR2 FYNNEI. The CDR3 consists of 14 residues. J gave up 0 bases and V 7 bases, and 3 bases lay outside the gene matches. The CDR3 loop reads CASKGGSSYNEQFF. The CDR3 region has the DNA TGTGCCAGCAAAGGCGGGAGCTCCTACAATGAGCAGTTCTTC. The variable domain in full, with the rest retrieved from reference TRBV2 and TRBJ2-1, is EPEVTQTPSHQVTQMGQEVILRCVPISNHLYFYWYRQILGQKVEFLVSFYNNEISEKSEIFDDQFSVERPDGSNFTLKIRSTKLEDSAMYFCASKGGSSYNEQFFGPGTRLTVL.

CDR3 nucleotide sequence: TGTGCCAGCAGTGTTACAGGGGAGTACACTGAAGCTTTCTTT. Its translation: CASSVTGEYTEAFF. This chain joins TRBV6-6 and TRBJ1-1, with TRBD1 identical over 7 bases. This CDR3 has 14 amino acids. Germline trimming cut 5 bases from V and 3 bases from J; bases unmatched to any gene: 6. Germline V gives CDR1 MNHNY, CDR2 SVGAGI (reference sequence).

Of note for this clone: Other DNA sequences of this sample code for an identical CDR3. The CDR3 DNA follows: TGTGCCAGCAGTTACGTAGGAGGACGCGAAAAACTGTTTTTT. Protein sequence: CASSYVGGREKLFF. The rearrangement links TRBV6-5 to TRBJ1-4; D gene unclear. CDR1 and CDR2 (germline): MNHEY, SVGAGI. This CDR3 spans 14 amino acids. The V end was cut by 2 bases, the J end by 8 bases, with 12 bases between.

This clone was picked up a small number of times. The J gene is TRBJ1-1, the V gene TRBV7-6; D may be TRBD1 (6 bases). The germline gives CDR1 SGHVS, CDR2 FNYEAQ. The CDR3 is 15 amino acids. The V end lost 6 bases, the J end lost 3 bases, and 17 bases lay between the germline ends. This chain's CDR3 is CASRTRAGVDTEAFF. As DNA, the CDR3 is TGTGCCAGCAGGACTCGGGCAGGGGTTGACACTGAAGCTTTCTTT. The entire variable domain, with the rest obtained from reference TRBV7-6 and TRBJ1-1, is as follows: GAGVSQSPRYKVTKRGQDVALRCDPISGHVSLYWYRQALGQGPEFLTYFNYEAQQDKSGLPNDRFSAERPEGSISTLTIQRTEQRDSAMYRCASRTRAGVDTEAFFGQGTRLTVV.

This chain links TRBV10-2 with TRBJ2-7, with D unclear. The CDR3 contains 13 residues. CDR1 WSHSY and CDR2 SAAADI come from the germline V gene. V was shortened by 3 bases and J by 3 bases, with 9 bases between the two germline ends. In DNA, the CDR3 is TGCGCCAGCAGTGAAAATAGAAACTACGAGCAGTACTTC. Its translation is CASSENRNYEQYF.

This clone was counted a single time. The V and J genes are TRBV28 and TRBJ2-6; tentative D call: TRBD1 (5 bases). The CDR3 runs 14 residues. V was pared by 8 bases and J by 2 bases, with 10 bases between. Per germline, CDR1 MDHEN and CDR2 SYDVKM. The CDR3: CASGRVTGANVLTF. The CDR3 DNA is TGTGCCAGCGGCAGGGTTACTGGGGCCAACGTCCTGACTTTC.

The chain employs TRBV14 and TRBJ2-7; 8 bases map to TRBD2. The CDR3 runs to 14 residues. The germline CDR1 and CDR2 sequences are SGHDN and FVKESK. V was pared by 4 bases and J by 1 base, with 3 bases of the junction left unmatched. CDR3 amino acids: CASSPGLESYEQYF. The CDR3 bases are TGTGCCAGCAGCCCGGGACTAGAATCCTACGAGCAGTACTTC.

CDR3 nucleotides: TGTGCCAGCAACCAAGGGGGAAGGAGAAGGCCCGAAGCTTTCTTT. It translates to CASNQGGRRRPEAFF. The chain recombines TRBV6-5 with TRBJ1-1; weak D call: TRBD1 (6 bases). Per the germline V gene, CDR1 is MNHEY and CDR2 is SVGAGI. V gave up 7 bases and J gave up 8 bases, with 23 bases separating them. CDR3 length: 15 residues.

The chain combines TRBV7-9 with TRBJ1-5; D might be TRBD1 (6 bases). Between the trimmed V and J ends, which lost 4 bases and 4 bases, there was a span of 8 bases. The CDR3 consists of 13 residues. The germline CDR1 and CDR2 sequences are SEHNR and FQNEAQ (reference sequence). The CDR3 sequence is CASSSTGNQPQHF. For the CDR3, the DNA is TGTGCCAGCAGCTCGACAGGAAATCAGCCCCAGCATTTT.

The chain joins TRBV6-1 to TRBJ2-7; D unclear. V was shortened by 5 bases and J by 4 bases, with 18 bases between the two germline ends. Germline V gene sequence: CDR1 MNHNS, CDR2 SASEGT. This CDR3 has 15 amino acids. The DNA for the CDR3 is TGTGCCAGCAGTTTAGAAAACGGGTACCGTTACGAGCAGTACTTC. This gives the protein CASSLENGYRYEQYF.

With regard to this clone: Sequence at one end of the junction differs from germline and may be a read error. The sample carries other DNA sequences with the same CDR3. The chain joins TRBV2 to TRBJ1-1, with TRBD1 matching 8 bases. The CDR3 consists of 13 residues. Germline V gene data show CDR1 as SNHLY and CDR2 as FYNNEI. The CDR3 sequence is CASKGQEGTEAFF. The CDR3 region has the DNA TGTGCTAGCAAGGGACAGGAGGGGACTGAAGCTTTCTTT.

The V and J genes are TRBV6-5 and TRBJ2-2, with 8 bases aligning to TRBD1. Germline V lookup: CDR1 MNHEY, CDR2 SVGAGI. Trimming removed 4 bases from V and 3 bases from J; junction bases left unmatched: 4. The CDR3 spans 15 residues. The CDR3 protein is CASSLGTGHTGELFF. In nucleotides, the CDR3 is TGTGCCAGCAGTTTAGGGACAGGTCACACCGGGGAGCTGTTTTTT.

This clone was seen just once. This chain uses TRBV7-2 with TRBJ1-5; TRBD1 matches 7 bases. CDR1 is SGHTA and CDR2 is FQGNSA in the germline V gene. The V and J ends lost 4 bases and 5 bases, in that order; junction bases with no gene match: 2. The length of the CDR3 is 13 residues. CDR3 DNA sequence: TGTGCCAGCAGCTCAGACAGGGATCAGCCCCAGCATTTT. Its protein product is CASSSDRDQPQHF.

The table lists this clone with a few counts. The chain joins TRBV9 to TRBJ1-1, with a tentative D call TRBD1 (5 bases). V was pared by 1 base and J by 3 bases, with 7 bases between. This CDR3 contains 13 residues. Germline V gives CDR1 SGDLS, CDR2 YYNGEE. The DNA of the CDR3 is TGTGCCAGCAGCGTATGGGACTACACTGAAGCTTTCTTT. This encodes CASSVWDYTEAFF.

V and J are TRBV30 and TRBJ1-2, with 7 bases fitting TRBD1. V shed 0 bases, J shed 4 bases, and the junction held 11 bases outside the gene matches. The CDR3 contains 16 residues. The germline CDR1 and CDR2 sequences are GTSNPN and SVGIG (reference sequence). The CDR3, as DNA: TGTGCCTGGAGTGTTGCCGGGACAGCCCTGATCTATGGCTACACCTTC. The encoded protein is CAWSVAGTALIYGYTF. The full variable domain, with the rest looked up from reference TRBV30 and TRBJ1-2, is SQTIHQWPATLVQPVGSPLSLECTVEGTSNPNLYWYRQAAGRGLQLLFYSVGIGQISSEVPQNLSASRPQDRQFILSSKKLLLSDSGFYLCAWSVAGTALIYGYTFGSGTRLTVV.

In this sample, this clone turned up once. The gene calls are TRBV9 and TRBJ2-5; a weak D match, TRBD2 (7 bases). This CDR3 spans 16 amino acids. The V and J ends lost 4 bases and 5 bases respectively, with 21 bases between them. Germline CDR1 and CDR2: SGDLS and YYNGEE. CDR3 loop: CASSFIKGGGLETQYF. For the CDR3, the DNA is TGTGCCAGCAGCTTTATTAAGGGGGGGGGCCTGGAGACCCAGTACTTC. Looking up the rest from reference TRBV9 and TRBJ2-5 gives the full variable domain: DSGVTQTPKHLITATGQRVTLRCSPRSGDLSVYWYQQSLDQGLQFLIQYYNGEERAKGNILERFSAQQFPDLHSELNLSSLELGDSALYFCASSFIKGGGLETQYFGPGTRLLVL.

This clone occurred a few times. The chain joins TRBV4-1 to TRBJ1-5; 9 nucleotides agree with TRBD1. The V and J ends lost 7 bases and 7 bases, in that order; junction bases with no gene match: 17. The germline V gene has CDR1 MGHRA and CDR2 YSYEKL. This CDR3 has 17 amino acids. The CDR3 sequence: CASTSGLQGAKGQPQHF. In DNA form, the CDR3 reads TGCGCCAGCACCTCAGGACTACAGGGGGCTAAGGGACAGCCCCAGCATTTT.

Concerning this clone itself: The germline gene is not matched at one end of the junction; a read error may be the cause. Within the sample, other DNA sequences also encode this same CDR3. The chain joins TRBV29-1 to TRBJ2-5; TRBD1 matches at 7 bases. Germline V gene lookup returns CDR1 SQVTM and CDR2 ANQGSEA. The CDR3 sequence is 13 residues long. CDR3 protein: CSAATGSQETQYF. CDR3 sequence (DNA): TGCAGCGCCGCGACAGGGTCCCAAGAGACTCAGTACTTC.